This entry features one T cell receptor beta chain sequence. Regarding treatment: randomized to nivolumab then ipilimumab (arm A) or the reverse (arm B). Patients had received no earlier DNA-damaging chemotherapy. The entry originates in a study of sequential checkpoint blockade in melanoma. Across the study: Patients were randomized 1:1 to nivolumab-then-ipilimumab or ipilimumab-then-nivolumab first-line.

The CDR3 totals 13 residues. The germline V gene has CDR1 MNHEY and CDR2 SMNVEV (reference sequence). The J segment lost 3 bases and the V segment lost 4 bases, leaving 2 bases of the junction unmatched. TCRdb's table, derived via immunoSEQ multiplex PCR, lists solely in-frame clones and lacks some. The table shows approximately 8,800 clones, with approximately 54% occurring only once. The rearrangement uses TRBV27 and TRBJ2-7, with 8 bases that match TRBD2. The sequences come from CD8+ T cells sorted from blood (inferred from file names), collected from a patient given nivolumab and ipilimumab in sequence. This receptor was taken from a human donor with melanoma. CDR3 nucleotide sequence: TGTGCCAGCAGTTCCGGGACTAGCTACGAGCAGTACTTC. It encodes CASSSGTSYEQYF.